The present TCR beta chain was sequenced within a study of T-cell memory formation after mild COVID-19. This clonotype turned up a few times. CDR1 and CDR2 (germline): SGHTA, FQGNSA. CDR3 length: 13 amino acids. V dropped 2 bases and J dropped 8 bases, with 12 bases sitting between them. TCR alpha and TCR beta cDNA libraries with sample barcodes and UMIs came from 5'RACE using constant-segment primers. TCRdb passed the 5' RACE reads through MiXCR, listing each CDR3 protein once. The sample has approximately 300,000 distinct CDR3 sequences, around a sixth seen once. The TCR was taken from a man aged 18 to 30 who had mild COVID-19 (a few samples of this study predate the infection). Cell type and time point are not known. The chain links TRBV7-2 to TRBJ1-2; D unclear. The specimen was PBMCs or a T cell subset sorted from them (not recorded which). CDR3 in DNA: TGTGCCAGCAGCTTATTAGGGAGCTCGGGCTACACCTTC. The encoded protein is CASSLLGSSGYTF.